A selection of T cell receptor beta chains follows, all from one sample in a study of OX40 agonist ivuxolimab in advanced cancers. TCRdb's copy holds only in-frame clones and misses some; the assay was immunoSEQ multiplex PCR. The sample shows tens of thousands of clones, just under 90% of them seen only once. This sample comprised CD4+ or CD8+ T cells sorted from blood, obtained in a trial of the OX40 agonist ivuxolimab. These receptor sequences come from an adult with an advanced solid tumor such as melanoma, head and neck, liver or kidney cancer. Each CDR3 is given with its conserved first and last residue. A D gene is named only where the DNA matches it firmly. Some rows have no size entry. The others give once, few or many, or a class for an expanded clone.

d_call: TRBD2; clone_size: NA; j_call: TRBJ2-7; v_call: TRBV11-3; cdr3_aa: CASSFRGSGSRGRSYEQYF; cdr3_nt: TGTGCCAGCAGCTTCAGGGGTAGCGGGAGTAGGGGGAGGTCCTACGAGCAGTACTTC
d_call: NA; clone_size: NA; j_call: TRBJ2-2; v_call: TRBV4-2; cdr3_aa: CASSQELRELFF; cdr3_nt: TGTGCCAGCAGCCAAGAGCTTAGGGAGCTGTTTTTT
d_call: NA; clone_size: few; j_call: TRBJ2-6; v_call: TRBV12-2; cdr3_aa: CASRLGGSGANVLTF; cdr3_nt: TGTGCAAGTCGCTTAGGGGGCTCTGGGGCCAACGTCCTGACTTTC
d_call: NA; clone_size: NA; j_call: TRBJ2-5; v_call: TRBV4-2; cdr3_aa: CASSRRAGTLQETQYF; cdr3_nt: TGTGCCAGCAGCCGCAGGGCCGGGACACTTCAAGAGACCCAGTACTTC
d_call: NA; clone_size: NA; j_call: TRBJ2-5; v_call: TRBV4-1; cdr3_aa: CASSQGGFDRDQETQYF; cdr3_nt: TGCGCCAGCAGCCAAGGCGGATTCGACAGAGACCAAGAGACCCAGTACTTC
d_call: NA; clone_size: NA; j_call: TRBJ2-6; v_call: TRBV5-6; cdr3_aa: CASSLVTGLSSGANVLTF; cdr3_nt: TGTGCCAGCAGCTTGGTAACAGGTTTAAGCTCTGGGGCCAACGTCCTGACTTTC
d_call: TRBD2; clone_size: NA; j_call: TRBJ2-1; v_call: TRBV5-1; cdr3_aa: CASSTGLGAGGMGNEQFF; cdr3_nt: TGCGCCAGCAGCACCGGCCTAGGAGCGGGAGGTATGGGGAATGAGCAGTTCTTC
d_call: TRBD2; clone_size: NA; j_call: TRBJ2-1; v_call: TRBV6-6; cdr3_aa: CASRRREGEYNEQFF; cdr3_nt: TGTGCCAGCAGGCGACGGGAGGGAGAATACAATGAGCAGTTCTTC
d_call: NA; clone_size: NA; j_call: TRBJ1-4; v_call: TRBV5-1; cdr3_aa: CASSLVAGANEKLFF; cdr3_nt: TGCGCCAGCAGCTTGGTGGCAGGGGCAAATGAAAAACTGTTTTTT
d_call: TRBD1; clone_size: once; j_call: TRBJ1-1; v_call: TRBV2; cdr3_aa: CASKPGAGGTEAFF; cdr3_nt: TGTGCCAGCAAACCTGGGGCAGGGGGCACTGAAGCTTTCTTT
d_call: TRBD2; clone_size: NA; j_call: TRBJ2-5; v_call: TRBV2; cdr3_aa: CASSLGLAGEETQYF; cdr3_nt: TGTGCCAGCAGTTTGGGACTAGCGGGGGAAGAGACCCAGTACTTC
d_call: NA; clone_size: NA; j_call: TRBJ2-7; v_call: TRBV5-4; cdr3_aa: CASSQQGWGEQYF; cdr3_nt: TGTGCCAGCAGCCAACAGGGATGGGGCGAGCAGTACTTC
d_call: NA; clone_size: once; j_call: TRBJ1-1; v_call: TRBV5-6; cdr3_aa: CASSPTGNTEAFF; cdr3_nt: TGTGCCAGCAGCCCAACAGGAAACACTGAAGCTTTCTTT
d_call: TRBD1; clone_size: few; j_call: TRBJ2-7; v_call: TRBV27; cdr3_aa: CATRLAGTAYEQYF; cdr3_nt: TGTGCCACCCGACTTGCCGGGACAGCCTACGAGCAGTACTTC
d_call: NA; clone_size: NA; j_call: TRBJ1-5; v_call: TRBV28; cdr3_aa: CATFQLAQHF; cdr3_nt: TGTGCCACCTTCCAGTTAGCCCAGCATTTT
d_call: NA; clone_size: NA; j_call: TRBJ2-2; v_call: TRBV21-1; cdr3_aa: CASSPKGSKMNTGELFF; cdr3_nt: TGTGCCAGCAGCCCGAAGGGTAGTAAAATGAACACCGGGGAGCTGTTTTTT
d_call: TRBD2; clone_size: NA; j_call: TRBJ2-3; v_call: TRBV10-2; cdr3_aa: CASSEPASGNTDTQYF; cdr3_nt: TGCGCCAGCAGTGAGCCGGCTAGCGGGAACACAGATACGCAGTATTTT
d_call: NA; clone_size: once; j_call: TRBJ1-1; v_call: TRBV6-5; cdr3_aa: CASCGSPGNTEAFF; cdr3_nt: TGTGCCAGCTGTGGCAGCCCGGGGAACACTGAAGCTTTCTTT
d_call: NA; clone_size: NA; j_call: TRBJ2-1; v_call: TRBV21-1; cdr3_aa: CASSKASGKSKSYNEQFF; cdr3_nt: TGTGCCAGCAGCAAAGCCAGCGGGAAAAGTAAATCCTACAATGAGCAGTTCTTC
d_call: NA; clone_size: NA; j_call: TRBJ2-7; v_call: TRBV4-1; cdr3_aa: CASSPGPLSYEQYF; cdr3_nt: TGCGCCAGCAGCCCGGGCCCGCTCTCCTACGAGCAGTACTTC
d_call: NA; clone_size: NA; j_call: TRBJ1-1; v_call: TRBV11-1; cdr3_aa: CASSNTGRGTEAFF; cdr3_nt: TGTGCCAGCAGCAATACAGGGAGGGGCACTGAAGCTTTCTTT
d_call: NA; clone_size: NA; j_call: TRBJ2-1; v_call: TRBV11-2; cdr3_aa: CASSFGPVNEQFF; cdr3_nt: TGTGCCAGCAGCTTTGGGCCTGTTAATGAGCAGTTCTTC
d_call: NA; clone_size: NA; j_call: TRBJ1-1; v_call: TRBV18; cdr3_aa: CASSPGNTEAFF; cdr3_nt: TGTGCCAGCTCACCGGGGAACACTGAAGCTTTCTTT
d_call: TRBD1; clone_size: NA; j_call: TRBJ2-7; v_call: TRBV28; cdr3_aa: CATRPGQVNEQYF; cdr3_nt: TGTGCCACCAGACCGGGACAGGTAAACGAGCAGTACTTC
d_call: TRBD2; clone_size: NA; j_call: TRBJ2-3; v_call: TRBV19; cdr3_aa: CASSPRGGTDTQYF; cdr3_nt: TGTGCCAGTAGCCCACGGGGGGGCACAGATACGCAGTATTTT
d_call: TRBD1; clone_size: NA; j_call: TRBJ1-1; v_call: TRBV5-1; cdr3_aa: CASSLEGTGVTEAFF; cdr3_nt: TGCGCCAGCAGCTTGGAGGGGACAGGGGTCACTGAAGCTTTCTTT
d_call: NA; clone_size: few; j_call: TRBJ2-1; v_call: TRBV11-3; cdr3_aa: CASSLGPNSEQFF; cdr3_nt: TGTGCCAGCAGCTTGGGGCCAAATAGTGAGCAGTTCTTC
d_call: NA; clone_size: NA; j_call: TRBJ2-1; v_call: TRBV29-1; cdr3_aa: CSVEGDHRFF; cdr3_nt: TGCAGCGTCGAAGGGGACCACCGATTCTTC
d_call: TRBD1; clone_size: NA; j_call: TRBJ2-3; v_call: TRBV9; cdr3_aa: CASSVEVGQGAETDTQYF; cdr3_nt: TGTGCCAGCAGCGTAGAGGTGGGACAGGGGGCAGAGACAGATACGCAGTATTTT
d_call: TRBD1; clone_size: NA; j_call: TRBJ1-1; v_call: TRBV19; cdr3_aa: CATRTGYSMNTEAFF; cdr3_nt: TGTGCCACCCGGACAGGGTATAGTATGAACACTGAAGCTTTCTTT
d_call: NA; clone_size: NA; j_call: TRBJ1-5; v_call: TRBV28; cdr3_aa: CASSPSPLSQPQHF; cdr3_nt: TGTGCCAGCAGCCCAAGCCCCCTTAGTCAGCCCCAGCATTTT
d_call: TRBD2; clone_size: NA; j_call: TRBJ2-7; v_call: TRBV4-1; cdr3_aa: CASSPRGLAGAEQYF; cdr3_nt: TGCGCCAGCAGCCCGAGGGGACTAGCGGGAGCCGAGCAGTACTTC
d_call: NA; clone_size: NA; j_call: TRBJ1-1; v_call: TRBV5-1; cdr3_aa: CASSLVGSMNTEAFF; cdr3_nt: TGCGCCAGCAGCTTGGTTGGATCAATGAACACTGAAGCTTTCTTT
d_call: NA; clone_size: NA; j_call: TRBJ1-3; v_call: TRBV5-6; cdr3_aa: CASSLTGNTIYF; cdr3_nt: TGTGCCAGCAGCTTGACTGGAAACACCATATATTTT
d_call: NA; clone_size: few; j_call: TRBJ1-2; v_call: TRBV27; cdr3_aa: CASMAPNYGYTF; cdr3_nt: TGTGCCAGCATGGCCCCCAACTATGGCTACACCTTC
d_call: NA; clone_size: NA; j_call: TRBJ2-2; v_call: TRBV18; cdr3_aa: CASSFTRDPTGELFF; cdr3_nt: TGTGCCAGCTCATTTACCCGGGACCCCACCGGGGAGCTGTTTTTT
d_call: TRBD1; clone_size: NA; j_call: TRBJ1-5; v_call: TRBV4-1; cdr3_aa: CASSQDDRGGNQPQHF; cdr3_nt: TGCGCCAGCAGCCAAGACGACAGGGGCGGCAATCAGCCCCAGCATTTT
d_call: NA; clone_size: NA; j_call: TRBJ1-4; v_call: TRBV11-2; cdr3_aa: CASSHLRNSGEKLFF; cdr3_nt: TGTGCCAGCAGCCACCTCAGGAATTCTGGTGAAAAACTGTTTTTT
d_call: NA; clone_size: NA; j_call: TRBJ2-1; v_call: TRBV11-1; cdr3_aa: CASSLSGSPYNEQFF; cdr3_nt: TGTGCCAGCAGCTTGTCAGGTAGCCCCTACAATGAGCAGTTCTTC
d_call: NA; clone_size: NA; j_call: TRBJ2-2; v_call: TRBV5-1; cdr3_aa: CASSDIQGHGELFF; cdr3_nt: TGCGCCAGCAGCGATATACAGGGTCACGGGGAGCTGTTTTTT
d_call: NA; clone_size: NA; j_call: TRBJ2-7; v_call: TRBV15; cdr3_aa: CATSRGGREAYEQYF; cdr3_nt: TGTGCCACCAGCAGAGGTGGCAGGGAAGCCTACGAGCAGTACTTC
d_call: NA; clone_size: NA; j_call: TRBJ1-1; v_call: TRBV6-6; cdr3_aa: CASSYSGSSTEAFF; cdr3_nt: TGTGCCAGCAGTTACTCGGGTTCGAGCACTGAAGCTTTCTTT
d_call: TRBD2; clone_size: NA; j_call: TRBJ2-3; v_call: TRBV9; cdr3_aa: CASSLHGRGTSGRSTDTQYF; cdr3_nt: TGTGCCAGCAGCCTCCACGGACGGGGGACTAGCGGGAGAAGTACAGATACGCAGTATTTT
d_call: NA; clone_size: NA; j_call: TRBJ2-1; v_call: TRBV28; cdr3_aa: CASSTAGTGLQFF; cdr3_nt: TGTGCCAGCAGTACTGCGGGAACCGGCCTTCAGTTCTTC
d_call: TRBD1; clone_size: NA; j_call: TRBJ1-4; v_call: TRBV7-9; cdr3_aa: CASSFQGAGDEKLFF; cdr3_nt: TGTGCCAGCAGCTTTCAGGGGGCCGGCGATGAAAAACTGTTTTTT
d_call: NA; clone_size: NA; j_call: TRBJ1-4; v_call: TRBV29-1; cdr3_aa: CSVEGGPTNEKLFF; cdr3_nt: TGCAGCGTTGAGGGGGGACCAACTAATGAAAAACTGTTTTTT
d_call: NA; clone_size: NA; j_call: TRBJ1-4; v_call: TRBV5-5; cdr3_aa: CASSLEGLFNEKLFF; cdr3_nt: TGTGCCAGCAGCTTGGAAGGGCTTTTCAATGAAAAACTGTTTTTT
d_call: TRBD1; clone_size: NA; j_call: TRBJ2-4; v_call: TRBV6-6; cdr3_aa: CASSDGQGGKNIQYF; cdr3_nt: TGTGCCAGCAGTGACGGACAGGGCGGCAAAAACATTCAGTACTTC